Listed here are 13 T cell receptor beta chains from one sample, sequenced in a study of cytomegalovirus exposure and HLA in healthy donors (dated by TCRdb to 2017 to 2019). Libraries came from the immunoSEQ multiplex PCR assay. For the multiplex PCR, a mixture combining 60 forward primers for TCR Vbeta segments and 13 reverse primers for TCR Jbeta segments was used. TCRdb retrieved this table from immuneACCESS and kept in-frame rearrangements only. Not all clones are present; in checked studies, unresolved V genes account for under half, and no reason is known for the remainder. The sample contains fewer than 250,000 clones, roughly 80% of them found a single time. The ten largest clonotypes hold roughly 0.22% of the sample. Specimen: PBMCs. These receptor sequences come from a girl aged 2 to 10 in good health and CMV-seronegative.

The chain carries TRBV29-1 and TRBJ2-1; TRBD1 is a possible D gene (6 bases). V lost 5 bases to trimming and J lost 7 bases, with 15 bases between them. CDR1 is SQVTM, CDR2 ANQGSEA, per germline. This CDR3 has 13 residues. The CDR3 sequence is CSVLTGGMNEQFF. The CDR3 DNA sequence: TGCAGCGTTTTGACAGGCGGTATGAATGAGCAGTTCTTC.

This clone was seen only once. This sequence joins TRBV5-4 and TRBJ1-1, with D hard to call. V dropped 3 bases and J dropped 5 bases, with 14 bases sitting between them. Per germline, CDR1 SGHNT and CDR2 YYREEE (reference sequence). This CDR3 region has 14 residues. CDR3 amino acids: CASSSFTLRTEAFF. The DNA of the CDR3 is TGTGCCAGCAGCTCATTTACCCTTCGGACTGAAGCTTTCTTT.

Only a few counts were recorded for this clone. Distinct nucleotide sequences in the sample also encode this CDR3. The J gene is TRBJ2-3, the V gene TRBV5-1; 7 bases line up with TRBD2. V shed 3 bases and J 6 bases; nucleotides not matched to a gene: 1. This CDR3 contains 12 residues. The V gene's germline CDR1 is SGHRS and CDR2 YFSETQ. DNA for the CDR3: TGCGCCAGCAGCTCCGGGGGGGATACGCAGTATTTT. It translates to CASSSGGDTQYF.

This clone was detected only once. The genes are TRBV27 and TRBJ1-1, with 7 bases aligning to TRBD1. The CDR3 runs to 13 residues. With 5 bases clipped from V and 6 bases from J, the junction kept 6 bases outside the gene matches. Per the germline V gene, CDR1 is MNHEY and CDR2 is SMNVEV (reference sequence). CDR3 DNA sequence: TGTGCCAGCAGTCCGGGACAGTCCGCTGAAGCTTTCTTT. This gives the protein CASSPGQSAEAFF.

This sequence joins TRBV4-1 and TRBJ2-2; 8 positions match TRBD1. The germline CDR1 and CDR2 sequences are MGHRA and YSYEKL. There are 19 residues in the CDR3. Trimming removed 3 bases from V and 2 bases from J; junction bases left unmatched: 14. As DNA, the CDR3 is TGCGCCAGCAGCCAGCCACTTATTGGACAGGGAGCTAACACCGGGGAGCTGTTTTTT. Its translation is CASSQPLIGQGANTGELFF.

This clone was counted between two and nine times. The V gene is TRBV28, the J gene TRBJ2-4, with TRBD2 matching 8 bases. CDR1 MDHEN and CDR2 SYDVKM come from the germline V gene. This CDR3 comprises 15 residues. The junction had 6 bases not matched to a gene; V was cut back by 5 bases and J by 3 bases. CDR3 sequence (DNA): TGTGCCAGCAGTCCCCGCGGGAGGTACAAAAACATTCAGTACTTC. Its protein is CASSPRGRYKNIQYF.

The chain is built from TRBV2 and TRBJ2-1, with 12 nucleotides matching TRBD2. The CDR3 totals 15 residues. The V and J ends lost 7 bases and 12 bases, in that order; junction bases with no gene match: 13. Per germline, CDR1 SNHLY and CDR2 FYNNEI. The CDR3 is CASTETSGGERGQFF. For the CDR3, the DNA is TGTGCCAGCACTGAGACTAGCGGGGGCGAAAGGGGGCAGTTCTTC.

V is TRBV5-4 and J is TRBJ2-5; 7 bases are a match to TRBD1. CDR3 length equals 15 residues. V gave up 4 bases and J gave up 11 bases; unmatched junction bases: 17. Germline V CDR1 and CDR2: SGHNT, YYREEE (reference sequence). In DNA form, the CDR3 reads TGTGCCAGCAGCACGCCTTCAGGGCCCCAGGGGGAGCAGTACTTC. The encoded protein is CASSTPSGPQGEQYF.

This clone was detected only a few times. The chain links TRBV15 to TRBJ2-7, with D possibly matching TRBD1 (5 bases). Trimming left V 3 bases short and J 3 bases short, with 9 bases between. The CDR3 consists of 13 residues. CDR1 and CDR2 (germline): LNHNV, YYDKDF (reference sequence). Written as DNA, the CDR3 is TGTGCCACCAGCAGGGACATTAACTACGAGCAGTACTTC. Translated: CATSRDINYEQYF.

A word on this clone: The sample has other DNA sequences that encode this CDR3 too. The chain recombines TRBV4-1 with TRBJ2-2; tentatively, D is TRBD2 (5 bases). The CDR3 runs to 14 residues. CDR1 is MGHRA, CDR2 YSYEKL, per germline. The V end lost 1 base, the J end lost 4 bases, and 7 bases lay between the germline ends. CDR3 sequence reads: CASSQAGVTGELFF. In DNA form, the CDR3 reads TGCGCCAGCAGCCAAGCCGGGGTCACCGGGGAGCTGTTTTTT.

This clone was seen a few times. At the DNA level, this CDR3 is encoded by other sequences in the same sample as well. The chain recombines TRBV19 with TRBJ2-7; no reliable D call. This CDR3 has 13 residues. Trimming took off 1 base at V and 3 bases at J, with 7 bases between the two ends. Germline loops: CDR1 LNHDA, CDR2 SQIVND (reference sequence). The CDR3 DNA sequence: TGTGCCAGTAGTATAGGGCAGAACTACGAGCAGTACTTC. Residues: CASSIGQNYEQYF. The full variable domain, in which reference TRBV19 and TRBJ2-7 provide the parts outside the CDR3, is DGGITQSPKYLFRKEGQNVTLSCEQNLNHDAMYWYRQDPGQGLRLIYYSQIVNDFQKGDIAEGYSVSREKKESFPLTVTSAQKNPTAFYLCASSIGQNYEQYFGPGTRLTVT.

The rearrangement joins TRBV5-6 to TRBJ1-5; unclear D gene. The CDR3 has 16 amino acids. The ends were cut back, 0 bases at V and 0 bases at J, with 10 bases in the middle. Germline V CDR1 and CDR2: SGHDT, YYEEEE. CDR3 nucleotides: TGTGCCAGCAGCTTGGCGCGATCTTATAGCAATCAGCCCCAGCATTTT. It translates to CASSLARSYSNQPQHF.

The chain is built from TRBV6-1 and TRBJ1-5; 7 bases match TRBD1. Trimming at V came to 4 bases and at J to 6 bases, leaving 6 bases not matched to a gene. Germline V gene data show CDR1 as MNHNS and CDR2 as SASEGT. The CDR3 has 14 residues. The CDR3 coding sequence is TGTGCCAGCAGTGCAACCAGGGGGTTTCAGCCCCAGCATTTT. Residues: CASSATRGFQPQHF.